The rows below give T cell receptor beta chains drawn from one sample of a study of blood T cell repertoires in COVID-19. Generated by immunoSEQ multiplex PCR, the TCRdb table keeps only in-frame clones and is missing some. The table lists approximately 56,000 clones, roughly nine tenths of them singletons. Material: peripheral blood. These receptors originate from an elderly man with active or convalescent COVID-19. Each CDR3 is given with its conserved first and last residue. Each record gives: V gene, CDR3 protein.

v_gene: TRBV7-9; CDR3aa: CASSRQVPDRAAFF
v_gene: TRBV7-8; CDR3aa: CASSRMGGEQGTGELFF
v_gene: TRBV11-2; CDR3aa: CASSLDRTGGEQYF
v_gene: TRBV10-3; CDR3aa: CAISESGGQGTGELFF
v_gene: TRBV5-4; CDR3aa: CASSLVGLTSGANVLTF
v_gene: TRBV9; CDR3aa: CASTPGLAGVEDTQYF
v_gene: TRBV5-1; CDR3aa: CASSLGQGIGPRDEQYF
v_gene: TRBV11-2; CDR3aa: CASSPGTGAYEQYF
v_gene: TRBV6-4; CDR3aa: CASSDTDSALPSGGRETQYF
v_gene: TRBV5-3; CDR3aa: CARSGKDRPDSGNTIYF
v_gene: TRBV9; CDR3aa: CASSVALQGGNTIYF
v_gene: TRBV7-2; CDR3aa: CASSLGGTPISGNTIYF
v_gene: TRBV13; CDR3aa: CASSLDGRNYGYTF
v_gene: TRBV28; CDR3aa: CASSPPWGPTTNEKLFF
v_gene: TRBV7-8; CDR3aa: CATEDRRGSPLHF
v_gene: TRBV5-6; CDR3aa: CASTSAGTGVYGYTF
v_gene: TRBV7-2; CDR3aa: CASSRTGEGNQPQHF
v_gene: TRBV9; CDR3aa: CASSVDNRWNEKLFF
v_gene: TRBV4-2; CDR3aa: CASSQDSGVAGAGDTQYF
v_gene: TRBV5-1; CDR3aa: CASSPRASGSGEQFF
v_gene: TRBV5-1; CDR3aa: CASSLRQVSLAGGTDTQYF
v_gene: TRBV6-2/TRBV6-3; CDR3aa: CASSYHQNQETQYF
v_gene: TRBV6-6; CDR3aa: CASRDRAKNSNQPQHF
v_gene: TRBV28; CDR3aa: CASSPTGFRTDTQYF
v_gene: TRBV2; CDR3aa: CASSEGFSLSTDTQYF
v_gene: TRBV28; CDR3aa: CASSSSYRVGANYGYTF
v_gene: TRBV7-6; CDR3aa: CASSSPPTGRADTQYF
v_gene: TRBV5-8; CDR3aa: CASSLGGHFFSYEQYF
v_gene: TRBV11-3; CDR3aa: CASSQIYEQYF
v_gene: TRBV5-8; CDR3aa: CASSSSRTGGIGTEAFF
v_gene: TRBV28; CDR3aa: CASSSEGQGRQPQHF
v_gene: TRBV7-2; CDR3aa: CASSYRSYEQYF
v_gene: TRBV6-4; CDR3aa: CASSAPWSGSWAGELFF
v_gene: TRBV6-5; CDR3aa: CASVGQGLGYEQYF
v_gene: TRBV11-2; CDR3aa: CASSQILRKYEQYF
v_gene: TRBV28; CDR3aa: CASSLSGFYGYTF
v_gene: TRBV15; CDR3aa: CATSTHSGAGNTIYF
v_gene: TRBV7-8; CDR3aa: CASSLEVGRGADTQYF
v_gene: TRBV27; CDR3aa: CASSTGGGDSGNTIYF
v_gene: TRBV11-2; CDR3aa: CASSLARTGGEAFF
v_gene: TRBV11-2; CDR3aa: CASSYRRSNTGELFF
v_gene: TRBV6-5; CDR3aa: CASSLRVRGDQPQHF
v_gene: TRBV12-3/TRBV12-4; CDR3aa: CASRATGNQPQHF
v_gene: TRBV5-1; CDR3aa: CASSGGQGFTDTQYF
v_gene: TRBV9; CDR3aa: CASSVGPRLAVGLEQFF